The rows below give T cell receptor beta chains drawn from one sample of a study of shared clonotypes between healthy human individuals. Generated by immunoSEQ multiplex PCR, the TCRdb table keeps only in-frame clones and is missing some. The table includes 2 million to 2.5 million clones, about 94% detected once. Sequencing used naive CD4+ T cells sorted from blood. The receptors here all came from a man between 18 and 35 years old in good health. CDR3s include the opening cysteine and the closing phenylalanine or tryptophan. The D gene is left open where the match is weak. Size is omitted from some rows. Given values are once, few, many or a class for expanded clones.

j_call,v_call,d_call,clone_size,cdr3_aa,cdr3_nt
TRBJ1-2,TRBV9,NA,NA,CASSAIPEGLMTNGYTF,TGTGCCAGCAGCGCTATCCCTGAGGGACTGATGACTAATGGCTACACCTTC
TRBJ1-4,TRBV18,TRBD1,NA,CASSPLAGTVNEKLFF,TGTGCCAGCTCACCACTGGCCGGGACAGTAAATGAAAAACTGTTTTTT
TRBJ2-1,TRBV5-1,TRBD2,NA,CASSLVAGEGYNEQFF,TGCGCCAGCAGCTTGGTGGCGGGAGAGGGCTACAATGAGCAGTTCTTC
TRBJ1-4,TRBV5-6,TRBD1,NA,CASSRAGQGNEKLFF,TGTGCCAGCAGCAGGGCCGGACAGGGGAATGAAAAACTGTTTTTT
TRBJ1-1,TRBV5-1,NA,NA,CASSLGRNTEAFF,TGCGCCAGCAGCTTGGGACGGAACACTGAAGCTTTCTTT
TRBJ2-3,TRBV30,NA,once,CAFGLIQLDTQYF,TGTGCCTTTGGACTAATTCAACTGGATACGCAGTATTTT
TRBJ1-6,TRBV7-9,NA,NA,CASSPDGLSNSPLHF,TGTGCCAGCAGTCCGGACGGATTATCTAATTCACCCCTCCACTTT
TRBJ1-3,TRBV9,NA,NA,CASSLRWDAGNTIYF,TGTGCCAGCAGCCTACGTTGGGACGCCGGAAACACCATATATTTT
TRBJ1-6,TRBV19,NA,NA,CASSRRDSNSPLHF,TGTGCCAGTAGCCGACGGGACTCTAATTCACCCCTCCACTTT
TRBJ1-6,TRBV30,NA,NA,CAWSPQGNSPLHF,TGTGCCTGGAGCCCACAGGGAAATTCACCCCTCCACTTT
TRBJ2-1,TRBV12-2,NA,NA,CAPPHRDITYNEQFF,TGTGCCCCTCCCCATCGGGATATCACCTACAATGAGCAGTTCTTC
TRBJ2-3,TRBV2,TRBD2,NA,CASRDRLTGTSGRNTQYF,TGTGCCAGCAGGGATCGTCTAACCGGGACTAGCGGGAGAAATACGCAGTATTTT
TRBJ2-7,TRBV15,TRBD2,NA,CATSSSGRTDEQYF,TGTGCCACCAGCAGTAGCGGGAGAACGGACGAGCAGTACTTC
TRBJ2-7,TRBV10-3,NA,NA,CAISEVGAYEQYF,TGTGCCATCAGTGAGGTGGGGGCCTACGAGCAGTACTTC
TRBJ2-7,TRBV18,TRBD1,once,CASSTGTGTTYEQYF,TGTGCCAGCTCGACCGGGACAGGGACAACCTACGAGCAGTACTTC
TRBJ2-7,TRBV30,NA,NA,CACGGRSYEQYF,TGTGCCTGTGGGGGCAGGTCCTACGAGCAGTACTTC
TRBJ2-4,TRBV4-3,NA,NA,CASSQDLGEGIQYF,TGCGCCAGCAGCCAAGACCTAGGGGAAGGCATTCAGTACTTC
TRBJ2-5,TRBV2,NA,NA,CASSERAWGETQYF,TGTGCCAGCAGTGAACGGGCCTGGGGAGAGACCCAGTACTTC
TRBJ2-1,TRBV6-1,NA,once,CASSLDGGPYNEQFF,TGTGCCAGCAGCTTAGACGGCGGGCCCTACAATGAGCAGTTCTTC
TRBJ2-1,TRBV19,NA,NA,CASTPRDWYNNEQFF,TGTGCCAGTACGCCCCGGGACTGGTATAACAATGAGCAGTTCTTC
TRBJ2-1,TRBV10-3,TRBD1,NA,CAIRGQTTHWNEQFF,TGTGCCATCAGGGGACAGACCACACACTGGAATGAGCAGTTCTTC
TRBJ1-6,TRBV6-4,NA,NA,CASSDSGNSPLHF,TGTGCCAGCAGTGACTCGGGGAATTCACCCCTCCACTTT
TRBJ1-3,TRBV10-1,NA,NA,CASNLSIGNTIYF,TGCGCCAGCAACCTATCTATCGGGAACACCATATATTTT
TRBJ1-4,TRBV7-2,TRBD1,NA,CASSKQGAGEKLFF,TGTGCCAGCAGCAAACAGGGGGCCGGTGAAAAACTGTTCTTT
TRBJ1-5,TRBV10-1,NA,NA,CASSESGYVSNQPQHF,TGCGCCAGCAGTGAGTCAGGGTACGTTAGCAATCAGCCCCAGCATTTT
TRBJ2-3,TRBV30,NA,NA,CAWSGGPGGMDTQYF,TGTGCCTGGAGTGGGGGGCCAGGCGGTATGGATACGCAGTATTTT
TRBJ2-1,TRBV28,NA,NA,CASSQRARSANEQFF,TGTGCCAGCAGCCAAAGGGCTCGATCTGCCAATGAGCAGTTCTTC
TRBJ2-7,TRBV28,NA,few,CASSRTALVEQYF,TGTGCCAGCAGTCGGACGGCCCTGGTCGAGCAGTACTTC
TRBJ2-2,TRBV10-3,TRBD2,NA,CAISRTSGSTGELFF,TGTGCCATCAGTCGGACTAGCGGATCCACCGGGGAGCTGTTTTTT
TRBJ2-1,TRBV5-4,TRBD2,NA,CASSLGPAGTYNEQFF,TGTGCCAGCAGCTTGGGGCCAGCGGGGACCTACAATGAGCAGTTCTTC
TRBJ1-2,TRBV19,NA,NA,CASSTWDGTNYGYTF,TGTGCCAGTAGTACATGGGACGGTACTAACTATGGCTACACCTTC
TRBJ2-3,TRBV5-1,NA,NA,CASSALGDTQYF,TGCGCCAGCAGCGCCCTGGGGGATACGCAGTATTTT
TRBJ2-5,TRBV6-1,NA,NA,CASTDARLTQETQYF,TGTGCCAGTACGGACGCCCGATTAACCCAAGAGACCCAGTACTTC
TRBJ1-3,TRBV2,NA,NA,CASSERAFGNTIYF,TGTGCCAGCAGTGAAAGGGCATTTGGAAACACCATATATTTT
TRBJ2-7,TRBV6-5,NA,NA,CASSYSLTGPSYEQYF,TGTGCCAGCAGTTACTCCTTGACAGGACCATCCTACGAGCAGTACTTC
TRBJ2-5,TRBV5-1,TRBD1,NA,CASSGGQGQETQYF,TGCGCCAGCAGCGGGGGACAGGGGCAAGAGACCCAGTACTTC
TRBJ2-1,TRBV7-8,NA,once,CASSQSSYNEQFF,TGTGCCAGCAGCCAAAGCTCCTACAATGAGCAGTTCTTC
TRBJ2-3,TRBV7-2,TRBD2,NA,CASSLLAGVVTDTQYF,TGTGCCAGCAGCCTACTAGCGGGAGTAGTCACAGATACGCAGTATTTT
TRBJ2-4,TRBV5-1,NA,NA,CASSLGDAFTKNIQYF,TGCGCCAGCAGCTTGGGCGACGCTTTCACCAAAAACATTCAGTACTTC
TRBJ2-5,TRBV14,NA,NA,CASSPGRMAGQETQYF,TGTGCCAGCAGCCCCGGGAGAATGGCGGGTCAAGAGACCCAGTACTTC